This T cell receptor beta chain was observed in a study of T-cell memory formation after mild COVID-19. A single record per CDR3 protein comes from TCRdb applying MiXCR to the 5' RACE reads. The sample lists about 400,000 distinct CDR3 sequences; more than 15% were seen once. CDR1 and CDR2 (germline): LGHNA, YSLEER. The CDR3 length is 14 residues. Trimming removed 1 base at V and 4 bases at J, with 7 bases between. The sequenced sample was PBMCs or a T cell subset sorted from them (not recorded which). The genes are TRBV4-3 and TRBJ2-2, with D uncertain. The clonotype comes from a man in his late teens or twenties who had mild COVID-19 (a few samples of this study predate the infection). Cell type and time point are not known. As DNA, the CDR3 is TGCGCCAGCAGCCAAGGACTGATCACCGGGGAGCTGTTTTTT. Translated, it gives CASSQGLITGELFF.